One sample yielded the 28 T cell receptor beta chains listed below, sequenced in a study of blood T cell repertoires in COVID-19. Here immunoSEQ multiplex PCR was the method, and the copy in TCRdb shows in-frame clones only, minus some. The sample holds roughly 120,000 clones, around 86% seen once. Sequencing used peripheral blood. The receptors were sampled from a human donor in a cohort sampled during active COVID-19.

The V call is TRBV5-4, the J call TRBJ2-1; TRBD2 aligns across 11 bases. The CDR3 runs to 17 residues. In germline, CDR1 is SGHNT, CDR2 YYREEE (reference sequence). J was trimmed by 5 bases and V by 0 bases; bases with no gene match: 7. The CDR3 bases are TGTGCCAGCAGCTTGGCCGCTGGTAGCGGGAGGGACAATGAGCAGTTCTTC. This gives the protein CASSLAAGSGRDNEQFF.

V usage is TRBV5-6 and J usage is TRBJ1-2; TRBD1 is a possible D gene (6 bases). The CDR3 is 15 amino acids. CDR1 SGHDT and CDR2 YYEEEE come from the germline V gene. V lost 4 bases and J 3 bases, leaving 16 bases between the germline ends. CDR3 sequence (DNA): TGTGCCAGCAGCCGCGCGGGCAGGGGTGACTATGGCTACACCTTC. This codes for CASSRAGRGDYGYTF.

The chain is built from TRBV2 and TRBJ2-1; 9 bases fit TRBD1. This CDR3 spans 13 amino acids. J was trimmed by 7 bases and V by 6 bases; bases with no gene match: 4. Germline V gives CDR1 SNHLY, CDR2 FYNNEI. The CDR3 DNA follows: TGTGCCAGCAGCACTGACAGGGGGAATGAGCAGTTCTTC. Its translation is CASSTDRGNEQFF.

This clone came up once. Other DNA sequences in the sample encode the same CDR3. This chain links TRBV11-3 with TRBJ1-6; D unclear. V was cut by 0 bases and J by 6 bases, with 3 bases left in between. This CDR3 is built from 13 residues. Germline lookup yields CDR1 SGHNT and CDR2 YENEEA. The CDR3 here is CASSLEANSPLHF. The CDR3 coding sequence is TGTGCCAGCAGCTTAGAGGCTAATTCACCCCTCCACTTT.

V is TRBV27 and J is TRBJ2-5; possible D gene TRBD1, 6 bases. V lost 0 bases, J lost 6 bases, and 11 bases lay in between. In germline, CDR1 is MNHEY, CDR2 SMNVEV (reference sequence). This CDR3 contains 14 residues. The CDR3 coding sequence is TGTGCCAGCAGTTTATCAGGGGGACAAAAGACCCAGTACTTC. Translation: CASSLSGGQKTQYF.

The genes are TRBV3-1 (or the pseudogene TRBV3-2) and TRBJ2-7; 8 bases line up with TRBD1. This CDR3 contains 13 residues. Germline-derived CDR1 and CDR2 are LGHDT and YNNKEL (reference sequence). With V trimmed by 7 bases and J by 3 bases, 5 bases remained unmatched. This CDR3 reads CASTRQGRYEQYF. The DNA for the CDR3 is TGTGCCAGCACAAGACAGGGGCGCTACGAGCAGTACTTC.

The CDR3 region has the DNA TGCGCCAGCAGCCCTCGAGCGGACGCGAACACCGGGGAGCTGTTTTTT. Translated: CASSPRADANTGELFF. The chain employs TRBV4-3 and TRBJ2-2; D may be TRBD2 (5 bases). V was cut by 4 bases and J by 0 bases, with 12 bases left in between. Looked up from germline, CDR1 is LGHNA and CDR2 is YSLEER. CDR3 length: 16 residues.

The gene calls are TRBV21-1 and TRBJ1-1; no DNA check was done on the table's D call, TRBD1. TRBV21-1 represents a pseudogene. This CDR3 spans 19 amino acids. In DNA, the CDR3 is TGTGCCAGCAGCAAAGTGGACTGTCAGGGGCTTGCTATGAACACTGAAGCTTTCTTT. Translating gives CASSKVDCQGLAMNTEAFF.

The chain recombines TRBV11-1 with TRBJ2-3; 8 nucleotides match TRBD1. After removal of 5 bases from V and 4 bases from J, the junction contained 8 bases not matched to a gene. The germline gives CDR1 SGHAT, CDR2 FQDESV (reference sequence). This CDR3 has 15 amino acids. The CDR3 spells CASSGAYRGSDTQYF. The CDR3 DNA follows: TGTGCCAGCAGCGGGGCCTACAGGGGGTCAGATACGCAGTATTTT.

This clone was detected only a few times. Other DNA sequences in this sample translate to the same CDR3. V and J are TRBV29-1 and TRBJ1-5; D is undetermined. The ends were cut back, 4 bases at V and 1 base at J, with 5 bases in the middle. Germline CDR1 and CDR2: SQVTM and ANQGSEA. CDR3 length: 12 amino acids. The CDR3 protein is CSVGQSNQPQHF. DNA of the CDR3: TGCAGCGTTGGGCAGAGCAATCAGCCCCAGCATTTT.

J is TRBJ2-1 and V is TRBV29-1, with unresolved D. There are 12 residues in the CDR3. Trimming stripped 7 bases from V and 0 bases from J, with 7 bases between. Germline lookup yields CDR1 SQVTM and CDR2 ANQGSEA. CDR3 sequence (DNA): TGCAGCGCGCCGGGCTCCTACAATGAGCAGTTCTTC. It specifies CSAPGSYNEQFF.

The CDR3 coding sequence is TGTGCCAGCAGCCAAGGGACTAGCGGGATCCTCTACGAGCAGTACTTC. Protein product: CASSQGTSGILYEQYF. The chain combines TRBV14 with TRBJ2-7, with 12 bases aligning to TRBD2. This CDR3 has 16 residues. Germline V gene data show CDR1 as SGHDN and CDR2 as FVKESK. Unmatched junction bases numbered 4, after V lost 1 base and J lost 3 bases.

The genes are TRBV14 and TRBJ2-4; unclear D gene. The CDR3 is 13 amino acids. CDR1 is SGHDN and CDR2 is FVKESK in the germline V gene. Trimming took off 0 bases at V and 9 bases at J, with 9 bases between the two ends. CDR3 coding DNA: TGTGCCAGCAGCCAAGATGGAGTGCGCATTCAGTACTTC. This sequence encodes CASSQDGVRIQYF. Full variable domain (remainder filled in from reference TRBV14 and TRBJ2-4): EAGVTQFPSHSVIEKGQTVTLRCDPISGHDNLYWYRRVMGKEIKFLLHFVKESKQDESGMPNNRFLAERTGGTYSTLKVQPAELEDSGVYFCASSQDGVRIQYFGAGTRLSVL.

The rearrangement joins TRBV29-1 to TRBJ1-2; D unresolved. This CDR3 has 11 residues. V was cut by 4 bases and J by 6 bases, with 9 bases left in between. CDR1 is SQVTM, CDR2 ANQGSEA, per germline. CDR3 DNA: TGCAGCGTTGGCGCTATGGATGGCTACACCTTC. It encodes CSVGAMDGYTF.

The gene calls are TRBV18 and TRBJ2-4, with 7 positions matching TRBD2. Germline V gives CDR1 KGHSH, CDR2 LQKENI. This CDR3 spans 16 amino acids. V gave up 0 bases and J gave up 6 bases; unmatched junction bases: 8. CDR3: CASSPPGEGSANIQYF. The CDR3 DNA sequence: TGTGCCAGCTCACCACCAGGGGAGGGGAGTGCAAACATTCAGTACTTC.

This chain connects TRBV18 to TRBJ1-5, with D tentatively TRBD1 (6 bases). The V and J ends lost 3 bases and 6 bases respectively, with 12 bases between them. Germline lookup yields CDR1 KGHSH and CDR2 LQKENI. There are 14 residues in the CDR3. The CDR3, as DNA: TGTGCCAGCTCACCTAACAGGGACCGTCAGCCCCAGCATTTT. It yields the protein CASSPNRDRQPQHF. Drawing the rest from reference TRBV18 and TRBJ1-5, the complete variable domain is NAGVMQNPRHLVRRRGQEARLRCSPMKGHSHVYWYRQLPEEGLKFMVYLQKENIIDESGMPKERFSAEFPKEGPSILRIQQVVRGDSAAYFCASSPNRDRQPQHFGDGTRLSIL.

The chain carries TRBV3-1 (or the pseudogene TRBV3-2) and TRBJ2-1; D call uncertain. This CDR3 contains 12 residues. Trimming took off 2 bases at V and 9 bases at J, with 8 bases between the two ends. Looked up from germline, CDR1 is LGHDT and CDR2 is YNNKEL (reference sequence). CDR3 DNA: TGTGCCAGCAGCCAAAGCGTTGGTGAGCAGTTCTTC. Its translation is CASSQSVGEQFF.

A single count supports this clone. The chain combines TRBV10-2 with TRBJ2-7; 7 positions match TRBD1. The trim removed 3 bases at V and 6 bases at J, leaving 8 bases unmatched. The CDR3 runs to 14 residues. The germline V gene has CDR1 WSHSY and CDR2 SAAADI. The CDR3 bases are TGCGCCAGCAGTGAAGGGGGCCGAGGAGGCGAGCAGTACTTC. Encoded protein: CASSEGGRGGEQYF.

The chain couples TRBV6-6 to TRBJ1-2; D gene uncertain. There are 16 residues in the CDR3. The V and J ends lost 4 bases and 4 bases respectively, with 19 bases between them. Germline V gene data show CDR1 as MNHNY and CDR2 as SVGAGI (reference sequence). Written as DNA, the CDR3 is TGTGCCAGCAGTTCCCCTAGAACGGGGTCCCTCTATGGCTACACCTTC. Translation: CASSSPRTGSLYGYTF.

This chain links TRBV19 with TRBJ1-1; D unclear. Per the germline V gene, CDR1 is LNHDA and CDR2 is SQIVND (reference sequence). This CDR3 spans 13 amino acids. Trimming cost V 5 bases and J 5 bases, with 12 bases left between them. The CDR3 nucleotides are TGTGCCAGTAGTCAGGACTGGAGGACTGAAGCTTTCTTT. Amino acids: CASSQDWRTEAFF.

This chain uses TRBV7-9 with TRBJ2-5; D uncertain. Trimming left V 3 bases short and J 4 bases short, with 6 bases between. The CDR3 spans 12 residues. Germline CDR1 is SEHNR and CDR2 is FQNEAQ (reference sequence). The CDR3 DNA sequence: TGTGCCAGCAGCTTCCAGGTAGAGACCCAGTACTTC. It codes for CASSFQVETQYF.

This sequence joins TRBV5-1 and TRBJ1-2, with 10 bases that match TRBD1. The CDR3 runs to 13 residues. Germline V lookup: CDR1 SGHRS, CDR2 YFSETQ. V lost 4 bases, J lost 8 bases, and 5 bases stayed unmatched. The CDR3 is CASSLGQGKGYTF. DNA of the CDR3: TGCGCCAGCAGCCTGGGACAGGGGAAAGGCTACACCTTC.

V and J are TRBV24-1 and TRBJ2-7, with 14 bases aligning to TRBD2. Germline V gene lookup returns CDR1 KGHDR and CDR2 SFDVKD. V dropped 8 bases and J dropped 7; count of bases not matched to a gene: 12. The CDR3 spans 16 residues. The CDR3 DNA is TGTGCCACCACCCGCGGGACTAGCGGGAGAATGAGGGAGCAGTACTTC. It translates to CATTRGTSGRMREQYF.

This clone is a singleton in its sample. The chain recombines TRBV6-4 with TRBJ2-3; D remains ambiguous. From germline, CDR1 is MRHNA and CDR2 SNTAGT. The CDR3 runs to 12 residues. The germline V and J ends were trimmed by 7 bases and 3 bases, with 8 bases remaining between them. The CDR3 nucleotides read TGTGCCAGCAAGCTCGTAACAGATACGCAGTATTTT. Translating it yields CASKLVTDTQYF.

The chain is built from TRBV9 and TRBJ2-1, with TRBD1 identical over 8 bases. The CDR3 consists of 16 residues. V was clipped by 6 bases and J by 6 bases; unmatched bases: 14. Germline-derived CDR1 and CDR2 are SGDLS and YYNGEE. The CDR3: CASTRTGNGVGNEQFF. The DNA for the CDR3 is TGTGCCAGCACCCGGACAGGGAATGGGGTAGGCAATGAGCAGTTCTTC. Based on the CDR3 plus reference TRBV9 and TRBJ2-1, the full variable domain is DSGVTQTPKHLITATGQRVTLRCSPRSGDLSVYWYQQSLDQGLQFLIQYYNGEERAKGNILERFSAQQFPDLHSELNLSSLELGDSALYFCASTRTGNGVGNEQFFGPGTRLTVL.

The chain uses TRBV15 and TRBJ2-7; 8 bases line up with TRBD1. J was trimmed by 4 bases and V by 3 bases; bases with no gene match: 14. From germline, CDR1 is LNHNV and CDR2 YYDKDF (reference sequence). This CDR3 contains 17 residues. This CDR3 reads CATSSPQAPRGRYEQYF. CDR3 DNA sequence: TGTGCCACCAGCAGCCCTCAAGCTCCCAGGGGGCGATACGAGCAGTACTTC.

The CDR3 region is CASSSPIGGQQETQYF. The CDR3 DNA reads as TGTGCCAGCAGTTCCCCGATAGGGGGACAGCAAGAGACCCAGTACTTC. J is TRBJ2-5 and V is TRBV28, with TRBD1 matching 7 bases. Germline V CDR1 and CDR2: MDHEN, SYDVKM. Trimming took 4 bases from V and 2 from J; bases not matched to a gene: 10. The CDR3 consists of 16 residues.

The V call is TRBV5-6, the J call TRBJ2-2; D gene uncertain. Trimming pared 6 bases from V and 1 base from J, leaving 7 bases between. The CDR3 sequence is 13 residues long. Germline CDR1 and CDR2: SGHDT and YYEEEE. The CDR3 protein is CASTERNTGELFF. CDR3 sequence (DNA): TGTGCCAGCACCGAGCGGAACACCGGGGAGCTGTTTTTT.